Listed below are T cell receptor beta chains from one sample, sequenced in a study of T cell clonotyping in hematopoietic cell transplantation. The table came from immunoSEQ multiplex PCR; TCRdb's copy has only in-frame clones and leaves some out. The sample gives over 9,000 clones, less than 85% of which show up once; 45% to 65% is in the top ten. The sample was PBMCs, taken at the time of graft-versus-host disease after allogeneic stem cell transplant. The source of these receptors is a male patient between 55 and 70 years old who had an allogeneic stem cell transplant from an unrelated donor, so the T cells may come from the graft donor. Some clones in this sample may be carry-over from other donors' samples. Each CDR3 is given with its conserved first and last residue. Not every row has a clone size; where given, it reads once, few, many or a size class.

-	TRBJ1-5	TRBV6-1	CAGRLGGENQPQHF
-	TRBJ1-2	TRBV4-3	CASSPQSGPHRAYGYTF
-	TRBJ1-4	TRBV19	CASSNALWRDEKLFF
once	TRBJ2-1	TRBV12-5	CASGLQENDQFF
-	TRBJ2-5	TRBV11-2	CASSSNGETQYF
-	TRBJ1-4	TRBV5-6	CASSGQGRDIEKLFF
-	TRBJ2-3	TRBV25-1	CASSEGAGTDTQYF
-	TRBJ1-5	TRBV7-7	CASRGTDQGGFSNQPQHF
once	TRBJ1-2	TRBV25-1	CASSPHLGGRNGYTF
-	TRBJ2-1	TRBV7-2	CASSTWTSGINEQFF
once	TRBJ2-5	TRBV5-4	CASSPGPGGQETQYF
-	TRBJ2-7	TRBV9	CASRDGSSYEQYF
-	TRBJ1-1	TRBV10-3	CAISESQGSYTEAFF
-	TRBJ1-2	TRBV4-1	CASSQVVPSDGYTF
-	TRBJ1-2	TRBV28	CASSFPGIHGYTF
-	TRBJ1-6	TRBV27	CASRSSYNSPLHF
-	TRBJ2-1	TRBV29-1	CSACEGRSSYNEQFF
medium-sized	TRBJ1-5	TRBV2	CASSGTGDQPQHF
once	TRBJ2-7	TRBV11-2	CASGQGRNEQYF
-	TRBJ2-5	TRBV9	CASSTPRFGRGSKETQYF
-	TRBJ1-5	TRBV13	CASSLRGNSNQPQHF
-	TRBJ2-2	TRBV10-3	CAISESQVSTSGPNTGELFF
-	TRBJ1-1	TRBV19	CASRWGDRERTEAFF
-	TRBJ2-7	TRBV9	CASSVARDRVPYEQYF
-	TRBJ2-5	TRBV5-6	CASSVDYQETQYF
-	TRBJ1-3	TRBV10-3	CAISESWGSGNTIYF
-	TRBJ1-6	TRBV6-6	CASSNVAREINSPLHF
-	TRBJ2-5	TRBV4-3	CASSQEGVGGPQETQYF
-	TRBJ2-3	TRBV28	CASSTDPGGEITDTQYF
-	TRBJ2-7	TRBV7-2	CASSLDRGPYEQYF
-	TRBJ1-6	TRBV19	CASSIQGASGSPLHF
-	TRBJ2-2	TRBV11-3	CASSLGAGGNPGELFF
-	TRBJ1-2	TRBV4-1	CASSHLGTGKYGYTF
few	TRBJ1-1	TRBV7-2	CASSLEVSVNTEAFF
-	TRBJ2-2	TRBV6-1	CASSKDIGNTGELFF
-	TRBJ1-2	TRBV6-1	CASREGQSYGYTF
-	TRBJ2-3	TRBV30	CAWSVQSSGGTDTQYF
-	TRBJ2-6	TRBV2	CASTKGRSGANVLTF
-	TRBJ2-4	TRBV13	CASTGGVKNIQYF
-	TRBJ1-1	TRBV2	CASYFSILGSNTEAFF
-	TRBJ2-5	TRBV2	CASSLIDQETQYF
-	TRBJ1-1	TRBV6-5	CASSYDIKNTEAFF